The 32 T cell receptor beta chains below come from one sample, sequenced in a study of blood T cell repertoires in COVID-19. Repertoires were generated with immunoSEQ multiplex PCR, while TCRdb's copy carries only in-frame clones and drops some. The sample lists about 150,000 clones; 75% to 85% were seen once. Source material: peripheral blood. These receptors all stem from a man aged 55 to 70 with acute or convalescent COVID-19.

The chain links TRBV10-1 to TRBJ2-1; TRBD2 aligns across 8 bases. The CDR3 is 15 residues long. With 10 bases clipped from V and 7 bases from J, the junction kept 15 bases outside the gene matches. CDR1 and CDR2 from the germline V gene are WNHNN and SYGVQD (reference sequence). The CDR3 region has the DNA TGCGCCAACGACCCGACGGGAGGGCCTAGGAATGAGCAGTTCTTC. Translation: CANDPTGGPRNEQFF.

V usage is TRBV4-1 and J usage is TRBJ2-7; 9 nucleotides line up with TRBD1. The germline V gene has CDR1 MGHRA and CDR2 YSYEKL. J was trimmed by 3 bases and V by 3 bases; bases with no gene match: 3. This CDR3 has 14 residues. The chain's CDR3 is CASSQGQGVYEQYF. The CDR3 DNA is TGCGCCAGCAGCCAGGGACAGGGAGTCTACGAGCAGTACTTC.

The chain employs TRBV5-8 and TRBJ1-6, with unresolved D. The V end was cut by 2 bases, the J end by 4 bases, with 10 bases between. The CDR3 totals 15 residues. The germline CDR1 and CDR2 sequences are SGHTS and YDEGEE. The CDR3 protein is CASSFSGLYNSPLHF. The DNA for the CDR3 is TGTGCCAGCAGCTTTAGCGGGCTTTATAATTCACCCCTCCACTTT.

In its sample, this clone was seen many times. The CDR3 DNA is TGTGCCATCAGTGAGGGCTCATTTGACCAGCATTTT. Protein sequence: CAISEGSFDQHF. The V and J genes are TRBV10-3 and TRBJ1-5; D remains unclear. The V end lost 2 bases, the J end lost 12 bases, and 11 bases lay between the germline ends. The CDR3 spans 12 residues. The germline V gene encodes CDR1 ENHRY and CDR2 SYGVKD.

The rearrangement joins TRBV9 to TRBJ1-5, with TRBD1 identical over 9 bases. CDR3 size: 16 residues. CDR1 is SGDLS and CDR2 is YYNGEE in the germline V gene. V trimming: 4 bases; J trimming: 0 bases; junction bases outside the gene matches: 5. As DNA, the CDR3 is TGTGCCAGCAGCAGCGGGACAGGGAATAGCAATCAGCCCCAGCATTTT. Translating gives CASSSGTGNSNQPQHF.

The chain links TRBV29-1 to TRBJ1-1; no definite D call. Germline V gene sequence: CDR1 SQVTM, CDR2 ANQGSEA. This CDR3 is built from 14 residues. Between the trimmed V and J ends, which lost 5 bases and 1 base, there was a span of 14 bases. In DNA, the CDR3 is TGCAGCGTTAGTAATTGGGGAGGGAACACTGAAGCTTTCTTT. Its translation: CSVSNWGGNTEAFF. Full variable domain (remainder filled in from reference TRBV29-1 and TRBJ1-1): SAVISQKPSRDICQRGTSLTIQCQVDSQVTMMFWYRQQPGQSLTLIATANQGSEATYESGFVIDKFPISRPNLTFSTLTVSNMSPEDSSIYLCSVSNWGGNTEAFFGQGTRLTVV.

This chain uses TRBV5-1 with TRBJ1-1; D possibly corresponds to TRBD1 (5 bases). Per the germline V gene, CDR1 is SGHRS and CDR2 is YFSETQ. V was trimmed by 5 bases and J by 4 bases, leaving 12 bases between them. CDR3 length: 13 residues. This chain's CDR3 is CASRSGRATEAFF. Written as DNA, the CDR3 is TGCGCCAGCAGGTCAGGGAGGGCCACTGAAGCTTTCTTT.

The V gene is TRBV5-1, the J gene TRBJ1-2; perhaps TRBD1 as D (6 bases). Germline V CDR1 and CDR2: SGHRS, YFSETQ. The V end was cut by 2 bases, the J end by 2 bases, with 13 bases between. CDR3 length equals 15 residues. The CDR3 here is CASSFLSGANYGYTF. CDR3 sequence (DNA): TGCGCCAGCAGCTTTCTTTCAGGGGCAAACTATGGCTACACCTTC.

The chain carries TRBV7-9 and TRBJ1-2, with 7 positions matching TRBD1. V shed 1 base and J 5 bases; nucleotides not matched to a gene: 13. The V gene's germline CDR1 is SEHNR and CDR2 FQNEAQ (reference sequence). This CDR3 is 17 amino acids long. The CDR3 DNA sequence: TGTGCCAGCAGCTTAGATCGAACGGGGGACAGAACTTATGGCTACACCTTC. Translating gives CASSLDRTGDRTYGYTF.

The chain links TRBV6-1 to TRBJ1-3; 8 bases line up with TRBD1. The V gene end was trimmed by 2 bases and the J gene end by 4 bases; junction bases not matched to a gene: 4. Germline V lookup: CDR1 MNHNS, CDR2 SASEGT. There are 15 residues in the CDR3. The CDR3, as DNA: TGTGCCAGCAGTGAATCGACAGGGGTCGGAAACACCATATATTTT. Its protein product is CASSESTGVGNTIYF.

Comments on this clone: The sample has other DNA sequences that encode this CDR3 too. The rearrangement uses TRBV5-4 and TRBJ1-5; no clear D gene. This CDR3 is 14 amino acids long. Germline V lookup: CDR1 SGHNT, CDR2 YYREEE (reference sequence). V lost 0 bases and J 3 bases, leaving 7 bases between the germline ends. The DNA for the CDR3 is TGTGCCAGCAGCTTGGATCAAAACAATCAGCCCCAGCATTTT. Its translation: CASSLDQNNQPQHF.

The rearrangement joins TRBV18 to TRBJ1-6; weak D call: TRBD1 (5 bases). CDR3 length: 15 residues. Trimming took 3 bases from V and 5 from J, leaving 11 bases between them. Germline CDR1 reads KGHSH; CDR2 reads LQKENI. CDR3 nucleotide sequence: TGTGCCAGCTCACCCCGTTGGGGCGATAATTCACCCCTCCACTTT. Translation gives CASSPRWGDNSPLHF.

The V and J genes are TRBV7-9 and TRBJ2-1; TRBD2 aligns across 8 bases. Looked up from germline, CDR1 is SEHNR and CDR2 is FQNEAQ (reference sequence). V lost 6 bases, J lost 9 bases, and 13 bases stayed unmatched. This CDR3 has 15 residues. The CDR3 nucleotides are TGTGCCAGCAGTCGAGACCCGGGACTAGACGGTGAGCAGTTCTTC. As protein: CASSRDPGLDGEQFF.

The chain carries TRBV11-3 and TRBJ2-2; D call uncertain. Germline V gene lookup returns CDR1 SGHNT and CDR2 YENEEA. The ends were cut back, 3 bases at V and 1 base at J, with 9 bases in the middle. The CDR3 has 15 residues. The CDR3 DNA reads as TGTGCCAGCAGCTTCAGTCCGGGGAACACCGGGGAGCTGTTTTTT. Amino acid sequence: CASSFSPGNTGELFF.

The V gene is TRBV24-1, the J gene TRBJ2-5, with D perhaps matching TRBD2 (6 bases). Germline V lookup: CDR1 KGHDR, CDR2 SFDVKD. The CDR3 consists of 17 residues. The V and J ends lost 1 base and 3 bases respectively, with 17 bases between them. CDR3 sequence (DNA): TGTGCCACCAGTGATTTTCCTTTAGCGGTCGTTGAAGAGACCCAGTACTTC. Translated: CATSDFPLAVVEETQYF.

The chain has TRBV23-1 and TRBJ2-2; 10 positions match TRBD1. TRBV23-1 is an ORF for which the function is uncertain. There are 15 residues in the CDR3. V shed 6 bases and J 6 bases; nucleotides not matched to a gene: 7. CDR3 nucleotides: TGCGCCAGCAGCGGTGGACAGGGGGGGTCCGGGGAGCTGTTTTTT. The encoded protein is CASSGGQGGSGELFF.

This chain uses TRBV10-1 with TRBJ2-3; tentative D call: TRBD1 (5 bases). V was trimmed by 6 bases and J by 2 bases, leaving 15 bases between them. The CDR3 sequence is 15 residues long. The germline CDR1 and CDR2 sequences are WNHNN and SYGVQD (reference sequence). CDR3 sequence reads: CASSFDQGNTDTQYF. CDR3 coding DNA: TGCGCCAGCAGCTTCGATCAGGGTAACACAGATACGCAGTATTTT.

The CDR3 protein is CASRAGDTHSPLHF. The CDR3 nucleotides are TGTGCCAGCAGAGCGGGGGACACCCATTCACCCCTCCACTTT. The chain couples TRBV25-1 to TRBJ1-6; D is possibly TRBD1 (6 bases). The germline V and J ends were trimmed by 6 bases and 8 bases, with 14 bases remaining between them. This CDR3 contains 14 residues. Germline V gene sequence: CDR1 MGHDK, CDR2 SYGVNS.

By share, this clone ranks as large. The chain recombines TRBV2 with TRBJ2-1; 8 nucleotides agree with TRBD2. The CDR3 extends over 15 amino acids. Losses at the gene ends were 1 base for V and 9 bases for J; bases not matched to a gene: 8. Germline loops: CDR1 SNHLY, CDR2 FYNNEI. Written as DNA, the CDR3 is TGTGCCAGCAGTGAAGGGAGCGGGAGTAGGAGTGAGCAGTTCTTC. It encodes CASSEGSGSRSEQFF. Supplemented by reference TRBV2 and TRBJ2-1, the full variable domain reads EPEVTQTPSHQVTQMGQEVILRCVPISNHLYFYWYRQILGQKVEFLVSFYNNEISEKSEIFDDQFSVERPDGSNFTLKIRSTKLEDSAMYFCASSEGSGSRSEQFFGPGTRLTVL.

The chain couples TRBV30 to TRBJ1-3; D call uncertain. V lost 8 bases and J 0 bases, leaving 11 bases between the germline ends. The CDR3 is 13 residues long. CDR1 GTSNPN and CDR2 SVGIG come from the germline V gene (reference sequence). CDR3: CASGLTSGNTIYF. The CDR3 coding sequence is TGTGCCAGTGGACTGACCTCTGGAAACACCATATATTTT. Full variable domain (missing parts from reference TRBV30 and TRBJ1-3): SQTIHQWPATLVQPVGSPLSLECTVEGTSNPNLYWYRQAAGRGLQLLFYSVGIGQISSEVPQNLSASRPQDRQFILSSKKLLLSDSGFYLCASGLTSGNTIYFGEGSWLTVV.

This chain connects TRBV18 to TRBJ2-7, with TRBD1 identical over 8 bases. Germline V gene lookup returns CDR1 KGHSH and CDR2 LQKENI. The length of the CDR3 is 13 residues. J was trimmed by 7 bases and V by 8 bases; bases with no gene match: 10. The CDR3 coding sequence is TGTGCCAGCCACGCAGGGGGCGCGGGGGAGCAGTACTTC. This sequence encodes CASHAGGAGEQYF.

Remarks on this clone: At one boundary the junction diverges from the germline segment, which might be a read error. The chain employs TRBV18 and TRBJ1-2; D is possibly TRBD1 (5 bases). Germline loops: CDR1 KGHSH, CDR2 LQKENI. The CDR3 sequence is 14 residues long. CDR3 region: CASSQRDPNYGYTF. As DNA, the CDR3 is TGTGCCAGCTCACAGCGGGACCCTAATTATGGCTACACCTTC.

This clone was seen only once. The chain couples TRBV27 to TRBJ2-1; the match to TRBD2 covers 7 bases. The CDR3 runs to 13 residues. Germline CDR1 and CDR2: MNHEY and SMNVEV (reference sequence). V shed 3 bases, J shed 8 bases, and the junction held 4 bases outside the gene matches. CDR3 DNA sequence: TGTGCCAGCAGTTTGGCGGGAGTAGATGAGCAGTTCTTC. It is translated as CASSLAGVDEQFF.

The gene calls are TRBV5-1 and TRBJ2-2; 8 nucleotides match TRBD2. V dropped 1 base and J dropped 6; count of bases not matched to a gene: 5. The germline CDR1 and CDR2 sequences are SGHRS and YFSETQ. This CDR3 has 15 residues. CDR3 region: CASSLYPREAGELFF. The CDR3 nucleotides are TGCGCCAGCAGCTTGTATCCGCGGGAGGCCGGGGAGCTGTTTTTT.

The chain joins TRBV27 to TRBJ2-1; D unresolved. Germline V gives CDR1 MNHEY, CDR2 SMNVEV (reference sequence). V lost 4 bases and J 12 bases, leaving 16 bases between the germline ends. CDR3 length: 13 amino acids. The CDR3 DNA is TGTGCCAGCAGTTCTCTATTGTACGAGGTGCAGTTCTTC. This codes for CASSSLLYEVQFF.

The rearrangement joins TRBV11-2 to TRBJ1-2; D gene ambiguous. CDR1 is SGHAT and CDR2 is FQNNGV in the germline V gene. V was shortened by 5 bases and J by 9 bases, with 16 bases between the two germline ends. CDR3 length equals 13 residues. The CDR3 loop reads CASSPSSRSSYTF. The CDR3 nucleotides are TGTGCCAGCAGCCCCTCGTCCAGGTCCAGCTACACCTTC.

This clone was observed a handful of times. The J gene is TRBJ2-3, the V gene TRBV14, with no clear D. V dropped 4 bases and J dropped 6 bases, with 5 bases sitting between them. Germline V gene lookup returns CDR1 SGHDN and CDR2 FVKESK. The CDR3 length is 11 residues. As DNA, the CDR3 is TGTGCCAGCAGCCTCGGGGATACGCAGTATTTT. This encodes CASSLGDTQYF.

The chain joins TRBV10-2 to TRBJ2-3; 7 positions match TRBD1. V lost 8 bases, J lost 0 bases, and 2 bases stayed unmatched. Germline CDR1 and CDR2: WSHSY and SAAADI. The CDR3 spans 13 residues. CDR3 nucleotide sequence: TGCGCCAGCCGGGACAGTAGCACAGATACGCAGTATTTT. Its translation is CASRDSSTDTQYF.

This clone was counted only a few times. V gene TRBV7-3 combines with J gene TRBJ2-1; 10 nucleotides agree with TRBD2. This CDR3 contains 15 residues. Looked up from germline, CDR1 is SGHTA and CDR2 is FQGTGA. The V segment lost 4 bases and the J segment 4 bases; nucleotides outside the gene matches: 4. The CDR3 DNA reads TGTGCCAGCAGCTCGACTAGCGGGCCTTACAATGAGCAGTTCTTC. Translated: CASSSTSGPYNEQFF.

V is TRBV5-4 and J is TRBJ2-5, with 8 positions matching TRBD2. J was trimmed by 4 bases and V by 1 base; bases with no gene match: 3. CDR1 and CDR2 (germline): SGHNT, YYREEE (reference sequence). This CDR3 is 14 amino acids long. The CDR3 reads CASSLREGGETQYF. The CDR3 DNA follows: TGTGCCAGCAGCTTGCGGGAGGGTGGAGAGACCCAGTACTTC.

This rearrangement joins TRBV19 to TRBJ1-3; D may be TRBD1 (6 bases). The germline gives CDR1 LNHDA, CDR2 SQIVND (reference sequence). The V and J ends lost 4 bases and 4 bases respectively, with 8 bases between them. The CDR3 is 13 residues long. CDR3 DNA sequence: TGTGCCAGTAGTACCGACAGGGGAAACACCATATATTTT. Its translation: CASSTDRGNTIYF. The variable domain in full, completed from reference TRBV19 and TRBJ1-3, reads DGGITQSPKYLFRKEGQNVTLSCEQNLNHDAMYWYRQDPGQGLRLIYYSQIVNDFQKGDIAEGYSVSREKKESFPLTVTSAQKNPTAFYLCASSTDRGNTIYFGEGSWLTVV.

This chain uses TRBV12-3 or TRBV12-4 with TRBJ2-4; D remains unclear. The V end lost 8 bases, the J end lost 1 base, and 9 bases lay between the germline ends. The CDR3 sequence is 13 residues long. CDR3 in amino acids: CASQPRAKNIQYF. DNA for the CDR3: TGTGCCAGCCAGCCCAGGGCCAAAAACATTCAGTACTTC.